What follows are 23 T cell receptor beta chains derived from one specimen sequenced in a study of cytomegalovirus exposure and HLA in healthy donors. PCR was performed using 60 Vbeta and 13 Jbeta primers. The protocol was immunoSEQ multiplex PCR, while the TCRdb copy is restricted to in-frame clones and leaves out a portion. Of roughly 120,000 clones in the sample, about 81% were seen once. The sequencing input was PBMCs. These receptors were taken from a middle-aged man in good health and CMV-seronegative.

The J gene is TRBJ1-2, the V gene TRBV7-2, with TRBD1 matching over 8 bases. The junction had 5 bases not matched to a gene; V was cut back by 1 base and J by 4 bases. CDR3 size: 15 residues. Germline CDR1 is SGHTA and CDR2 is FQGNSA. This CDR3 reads CASSLGQGISYGYTF. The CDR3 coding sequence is TGTGCCAGCAGCTTAGGACAGGGGATCTCCTATGGCTACACCTTC.

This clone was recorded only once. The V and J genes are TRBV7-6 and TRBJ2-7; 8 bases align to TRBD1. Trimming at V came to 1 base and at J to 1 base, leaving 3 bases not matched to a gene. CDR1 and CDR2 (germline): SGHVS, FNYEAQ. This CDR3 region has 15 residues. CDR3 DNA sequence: TGTGCCAGCAGCTTAGTAGGGACAGGTTCCTACGAGCAGTACTTC. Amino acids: CASSLVGTGSYEQYF.

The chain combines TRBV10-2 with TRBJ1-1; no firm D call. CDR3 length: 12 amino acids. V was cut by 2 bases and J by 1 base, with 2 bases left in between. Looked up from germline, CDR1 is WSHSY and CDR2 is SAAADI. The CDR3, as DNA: TGCGCCAGCAGTGAGCGGAACACTGAAGCTTTCTTT. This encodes CASSERNTEAFF.

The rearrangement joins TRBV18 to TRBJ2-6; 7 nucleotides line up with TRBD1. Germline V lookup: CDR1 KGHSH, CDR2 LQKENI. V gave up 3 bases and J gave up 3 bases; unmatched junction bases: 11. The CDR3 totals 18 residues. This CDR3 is CASSPLPRTGGGANVLTF. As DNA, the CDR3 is TGTGCCAGCTCACCCCTACCTCGGACAGGTGGTGGGGCCAACGTCCTGACTTTC.

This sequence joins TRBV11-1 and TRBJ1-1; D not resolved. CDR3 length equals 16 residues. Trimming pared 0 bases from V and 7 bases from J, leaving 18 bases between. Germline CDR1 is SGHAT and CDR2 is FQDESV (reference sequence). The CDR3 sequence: CASSLATRNRGGEAFF. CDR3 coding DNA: TGTGCCAGCAGCTTAGCGACCAGGAACCGAGGAGGTGAAGCTTTCTTT.

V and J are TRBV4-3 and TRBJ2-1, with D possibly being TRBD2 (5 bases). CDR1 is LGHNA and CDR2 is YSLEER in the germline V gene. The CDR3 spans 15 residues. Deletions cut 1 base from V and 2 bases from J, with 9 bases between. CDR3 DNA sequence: TGCGCCAGCAGCCAAGGCGTCGGGGCCTACAATGAGCAGTTCTTC. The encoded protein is CASSQGVGAYNEQFF.

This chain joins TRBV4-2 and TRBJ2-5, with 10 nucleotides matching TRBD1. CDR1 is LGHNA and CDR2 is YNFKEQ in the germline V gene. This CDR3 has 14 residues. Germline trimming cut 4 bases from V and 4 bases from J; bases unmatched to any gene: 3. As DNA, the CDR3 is TGTGCCAGCAGCCCCGGGACAGGGGTAGAGACCCAGTACTTC. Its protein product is CASSPGTGVETQYF.

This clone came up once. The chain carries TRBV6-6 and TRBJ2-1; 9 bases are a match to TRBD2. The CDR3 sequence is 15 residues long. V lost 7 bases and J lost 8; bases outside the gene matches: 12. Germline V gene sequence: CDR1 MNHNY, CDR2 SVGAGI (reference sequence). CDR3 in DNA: TGTGCCAGCACCTCCGGGAGCGGGAGGATCGATGAGCAGTTCTTC. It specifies CASTSGSGRIDEQFF.

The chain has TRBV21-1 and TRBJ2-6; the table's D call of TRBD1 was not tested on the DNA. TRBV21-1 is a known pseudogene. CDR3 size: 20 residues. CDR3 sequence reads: CASSKVRFLQADSGANVLTF. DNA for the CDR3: TGTGCCAGCAGCAAAGTAAGGTTTTTACAGGCCGACTCTGGGGCCAACGTCCTGACTTTC.

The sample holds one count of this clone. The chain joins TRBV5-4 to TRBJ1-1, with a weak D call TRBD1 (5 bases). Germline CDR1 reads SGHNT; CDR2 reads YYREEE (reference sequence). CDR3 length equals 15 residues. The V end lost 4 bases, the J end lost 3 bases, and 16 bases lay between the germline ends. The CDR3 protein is CASSPPRGTYTEAFF. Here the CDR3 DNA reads TGTGCCAGCAGCCCCCCTAGGGGAACGTACACTGAAGCTTTCTTT.

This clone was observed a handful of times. DNA for the CDR3: TGTGCCAGCTCCGGGACAGGGCAGGTCTATCTCCACTTT. Translated: CASSGTGQVYLHF. The J gene is TRBJ1-6, the V gene TRBV18; TRBD1 matches at 9 bases. The CDR3 is 13 amino acids. Trimming at V came to 6 bases and at J to 16 bases, leaving 10 bases not matched to a gene. Germline CDR1 and CDR2: KGHSH and LQKENI.

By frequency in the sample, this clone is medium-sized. CDR3 sequence reads: CASLGPRTMQETQYF. CDR3 sequence (DNA): TGTGCCAGCCTGGGGCCGAGGACTATGCAAGAGACCCAGTACTTC. This chain uses TRBV2 with TRBJ2-5; maybe TRBD2 (6 bases). Trimming removed 8 bases at V and 2 bases at J, with 18 bases between. The length of the CDR3 is 15 residues. Germline V lookup: CDR1 SNHLY, CDR2 FYNNEI.

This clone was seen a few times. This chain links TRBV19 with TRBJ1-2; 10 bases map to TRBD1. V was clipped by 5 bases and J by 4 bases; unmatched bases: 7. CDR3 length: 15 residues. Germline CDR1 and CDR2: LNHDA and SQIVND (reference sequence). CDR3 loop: CASSLGQGPLYGYTF. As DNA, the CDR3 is TGTGCCAGTAGTCTGGGACAGGGGCCCCTCTATGGCTACACCTTC.

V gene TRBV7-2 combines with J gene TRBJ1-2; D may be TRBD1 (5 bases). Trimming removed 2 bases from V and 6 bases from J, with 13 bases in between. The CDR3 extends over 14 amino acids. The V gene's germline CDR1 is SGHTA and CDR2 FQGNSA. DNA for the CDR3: TGTGCCAGCAGCTTAAGGGAACGGGGGGATGGCTACACCTTC. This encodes CASSLRERGDGYTF.

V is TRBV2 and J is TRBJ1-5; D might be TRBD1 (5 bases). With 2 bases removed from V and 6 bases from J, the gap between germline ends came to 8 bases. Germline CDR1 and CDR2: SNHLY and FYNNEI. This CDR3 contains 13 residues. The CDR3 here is CASSEQGSQPQHF. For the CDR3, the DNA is TGTGCCAGCAGTGAACAGGGTAGTCAGCCCCAGCATTTT.

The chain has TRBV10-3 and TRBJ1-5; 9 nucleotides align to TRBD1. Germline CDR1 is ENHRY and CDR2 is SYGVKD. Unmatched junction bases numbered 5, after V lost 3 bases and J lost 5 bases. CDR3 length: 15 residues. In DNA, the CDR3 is TGTGCCATCAGTGAACAGGGGGCGAGCGATCAGCCCCAGCATTTT. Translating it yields CAISEQGASDQPQHF.

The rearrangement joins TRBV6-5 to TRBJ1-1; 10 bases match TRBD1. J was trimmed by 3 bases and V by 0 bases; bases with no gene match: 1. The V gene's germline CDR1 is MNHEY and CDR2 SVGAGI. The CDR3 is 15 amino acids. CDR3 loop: CASSYSGTGDTEAFF. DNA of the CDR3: TGTGCCAGCAGTTACTCCGGGACAGGGGACACTGAAGCTTTCTTT.

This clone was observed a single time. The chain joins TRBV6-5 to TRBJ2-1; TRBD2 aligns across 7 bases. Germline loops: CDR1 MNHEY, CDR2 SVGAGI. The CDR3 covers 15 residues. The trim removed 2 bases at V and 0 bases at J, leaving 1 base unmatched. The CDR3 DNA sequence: TGTGCCAGCAGTTACGGCGGGGGCTCCTACAATGAGCAGTTCTTC. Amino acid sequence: CASSYGGGSYNEQFF.

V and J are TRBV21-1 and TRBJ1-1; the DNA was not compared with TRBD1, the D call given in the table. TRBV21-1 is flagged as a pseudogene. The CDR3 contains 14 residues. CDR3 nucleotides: TGTGCCAGCAGCAGGGACAGGTGGGCGAATGAAGCTTTCTTT. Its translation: CASSRDRWANEAFF.

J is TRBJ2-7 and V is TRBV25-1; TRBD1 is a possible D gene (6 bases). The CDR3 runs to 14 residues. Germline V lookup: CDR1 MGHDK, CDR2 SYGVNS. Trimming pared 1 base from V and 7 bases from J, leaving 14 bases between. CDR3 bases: TGTGCCAGCAGTGAATCTTTGGGGGCGCGGGAGCAGTACTTC. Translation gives CASSESLGAREQYF.

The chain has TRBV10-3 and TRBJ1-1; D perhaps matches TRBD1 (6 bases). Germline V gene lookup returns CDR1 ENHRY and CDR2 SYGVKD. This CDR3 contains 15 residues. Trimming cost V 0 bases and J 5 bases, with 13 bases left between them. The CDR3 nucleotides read TGTGCCATCAGTGAGTCTCCAGGGGTGGAAACTGAAGCTTTCTTT. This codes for CAISESPGVETEAFF.

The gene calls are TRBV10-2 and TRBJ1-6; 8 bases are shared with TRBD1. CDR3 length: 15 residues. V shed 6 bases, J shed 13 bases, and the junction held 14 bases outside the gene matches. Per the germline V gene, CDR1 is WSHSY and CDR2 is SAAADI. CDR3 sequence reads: CASREGGTGIFPLHF. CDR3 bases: TGCGCCAGCAGGGAGGGGGGGACAGGAATTTTCCCCCTCCACTTT.

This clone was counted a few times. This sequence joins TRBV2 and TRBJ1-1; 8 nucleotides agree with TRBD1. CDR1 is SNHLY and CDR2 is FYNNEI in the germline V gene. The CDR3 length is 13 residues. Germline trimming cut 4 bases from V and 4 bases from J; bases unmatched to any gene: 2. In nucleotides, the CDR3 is TGTGCCAGCAGTGGGACAGGGACCACTGAAGCTTTCTTT. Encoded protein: CASSGTGTTEAFF.